The 31 T cell receptor beta chains reported below all come from one sample, sequenced in a study of cytomegalovirus exposure and HLA in healthy donors. It was with 60 Vbeta and 13 Jbeta primers that the PCR ran. TCRdb's table, derived via immunoSEQ multiplex PCR, lists solely in-frame clones and lacks some. Of some 110,000 clones in the sample, 9.5% to 13% were seen once. The source material was PBMCs. Receptors originate from a middle-aged man in good health and CMV-seropositive.

Points on this clone: Compared with germline, one end of the junction differs, possibly owing to a read error. This chain links TRBV7-7 with TRBJ2-2; TRBD1 matches at 8 bases. The CDR3 is 15 residues long. Per germline, CDR1 SSHAT and CDR2 FNYEAQ (reference sequence). Here the CDR3 DNA reads TGTGCTAGCAGCTTAGGACAGGGGAACACCGGGGAGCTGTTTTTT. Its protein product is CASSLGQGNTGELFF.

This clone was observed a few times. The J gene is TRBJ2-5, the V gene TRBV7-2; 8 positions agree with TRBD1. The V gene end was trimmed by 2 bases and the J gene end by 4 bases; junction bases not matched to a gene: 9. Germline-derived CDR1 and CDR2 are SGHTA and FQGNSA. This CDR3 has 16 amino acids. CDR3 DNA: TGTGCCAGCAGCTTACGGCGGCAGGGGGCCGGAGAGACCCAGTACTTC. It specifies CASSLRRQGAGETQYF. Full variable domain (remainder filled in from reference TRBV7-2 and TRBJ2-5): GAGVSQSPSNKVTEKGKDVELRCDPISGHTALYWYRQSLGQGLEFLIYFQGNSAPDKSGLPSDRFSAERTGGSVSTLTIQRTQQEDSAVYLCASSLRRQGAGETQYFGPGTRLLVL.

This sequence joins TRBV18 and TRBJ2-6; D might be TRBD1 (6 bases). Germline values: CDR1 KGHSH, CDR2 LQKENI. The V end was cut by 5 bases, the J end by 1 base, with 6 bases between. There are 14 residues in the CDR3. CDR3 coding DNA: TGTGCCAGCTCAGACAGGTCTGGGGCCAACGTCCTGACTTTC. It is translated as CASSDRSGANVLTF.

The chain is built from TRBV19 and TRBJ1-5; 8 bases are shared with TRBD1. V shed 5 bases, J shed 1 base, and the junction held 4 bases outside the gene matches. Germline V gives CDR1 LNHDA, CDR2 SQIVND (reference sequence). The CDR3 contains 15 residues. The CDR3 DNA sequence: TGTGCCAGTAGTTTACACAGGGGGAGCAATCAGCCCCAGCATTTT. It is translated as CASSLHRGSNQPQHF. The whole variable domain, filled in from reference TRBV19 and TRBJ1-5, reads DGGITQSPKYLFRKEGQNVTLSCEQNLNHDAMYWYRQDPGQGLRLIYYSQIVNDFQKGDIAEGYSVSREKKESFPLTVTSAQKNPTAFYLCASSLHRGSNQPQHFGDGTRLSIL.

V and J are TRBV29-1 and TRBJ1-5; 8 bases fit TRBD1. Germline V lookup: CDR1 SQVTM, CDR2 ANQGSEA. V lost 7 bases and J lost 2; bases outside the gene matches: 4. The CDR3 runs to 13 residues. The CDR3 reads CSAGQGGNQPQHF. The CDR3 bases are TGCAGCGCTGGACAGGGAGGCAATCAGCCCCAGCATTTT. Filled out from reference TRBV29-1 and TRBJ1-5, the complete variable domain reads SAVISQKPSRDICQRGTSLTIQCQVDSQVTMMFWYRQQPGQSLTLIATANQGSEATYESGFVIDKFPISRPNLTFSTLTVSNMSPEDSSIYLCSAGQGGNQPQHFGDGTRLSIL.

CDR3 nucleotide sequence: TGCAGCGTTGGAGCGGCGGGAGTCTACAATGAGCAGTTCTTC. Protein: CSVGAAGVYNEQFF. The J gene is TRBJ2-1, the V gene TRBV29-1; 7 positions agree with TRBD2. The CDR3 loop spans 14 amino acids. J lost 3 bases, V lost 4 bases, and 6 bases had no gene match. CDR1 is SQVTM, CDR2 ANQGSEA, per germline.

This chain uses TRBV19 with TRBJ1-4; a weak D match, TRBD1 (6 bases). The CDR3 runs 12 residues. Per the germline V gene, CDR1 is LNHDA and CDR2 is SQIVND (reference sequence). Trimming removed 3 bases from V and 7 bases from J, with 6 bases in between. The DNA for the CDR3 is TGTGCCAGTAGTATCAGGGGTGAAAAACTGTTTTTT. Its protein is CASSIRGEKLFF.

This clone was observed a few times. The CDR3 is CASSLRAARDEQYF. The CDR3 coding sequence is TGCGCCAGCAGCCTCCGGGCCGCGAGGGACGAGCAGTACTTC. V usage is TRBV5-1 and J usage is TRBJ2-7, with D possibly matching TRBD2 (5 bases). Germline CDR1 and CDR2: SGHRS and YFSETQ. V lost 4 bases, J lost 5 bases, and 16 bases lay in between. This CDR3 comprises 14 residues.

The chain employs TRBV2 and TRBJ2-1; no firm D call. This CDR3 is 11 amino acids long. Looked up from germline, CDR1 is SNHLY and CDR2 is FYNNEI. V lost 7 bases, J lost 8 bases, and 9 bases lay in between. The CDR3 nucleotides read TGTGCCAGCAAATTGAGCGATGAGCAGTTCTTC. It translates to CASKLSDEQFF.

This clone has just a few counts. The chain recombines TRBV5-4 with TRBJ2-7, with D perhaps TRBD1 (6 bases). Germline V gene lookup returns CDR1 SGHNT and CDR2 YYREEE (reference sequence). This CDR3 contains 14 residues. The ends were cut back, 0 bases at V and 1 base at J, with 8 bases in the middle. In nucleotides, the CDR3 is TGTGCCAGCAGCTTGGAGACAGGTTCCTACGAGCAGTACTTC. Translating it yields CASSLETGSYEQYF. The full variable domain, in which reference TRBV5-4 and TRBJ2-7 provide the parts outside the CDR3, is ETGVTQSPTHLIKTRGQQVTLRCSSQSGHNTVSWYQQALGQGPQFIFQYYREEENGRGNFPPRFSGLQFPNYSSELNVNALELDDSALYLCASSLETGSYEQYFGPGTRLTVT.

This clone was found a few times. V and J are TRBV2 and TRBJ2-2; 10 bases are shared with TRBD2. V shed 4 bases, J shed 4 bases, and the junction held 3 bases outside the gene matches. Germline V gene lookup returns CDR1 SNHLY and CDR2 FYNNEI. CDR3 length: 15 amino acids. CDR3 sequence: CASSGTSGLTGELFF. CDR3 coding DNA: TGTGCCAGCAGTGGGACTAGCGGTCTCACCGGGGAGCTGTTTTTT.

Only a few counts were recorded for this clone. The rearrangement links TRBV19 to TRBJ2-7; 16 bases align to TRBD2. From germline, CDR1 is LNHDA and CDR2 SQIVND (reference sequence). The CDR3 length is 16 residues. V dropped 5 bases and J dropped 4; count of bases not matched to a gene: 5. The CDR3 nucleotides are TGTGCCAGTAGTGCGCCGGGACTAGCGGGGGGGTACGAGCAGTACTTC. Translating gives CASSAPGLAGGYEQYF.

This clone was seen more than once but under ten times. CDR3 sequence reads: CASSPSDRVNTEAFF. CDR3 sequence (DNA): TGTGCCAGCTCACCTTCGGACAGGGTAAACACTGAAGCTTTCTTT. The rearrangement uses TRBV18 and TRBJ1-1; 8 positions match TRBD1. V was clipped by 3 bases and J by 2 bases; unmatched bases: 5. The CDR3 is 15 residues long. Per the germline V gene, CDR1 is KGHSH and CDR2 is LQKENI.

The rearrangement joins TRBV15 to TRBJ2-5, with D unresolved. CDR1 and CDR2 from the germline V gene are LNHNV and YYDKDF (reference sequence). The CDR3 runs 15 residues. Trimming removed 1 base from V and 0 bases from J, with 9 bases in between. The chain's CDR3 is CATSRVPGYQETQYF. The CDR3 region has the DNA TGTGCCACCAGCAGAGTTCCCGGGTACCAAGAGACCCAGTACTTC. Looking up the rest from reference TRBV15 and TRBJ2-5 gives the full variable domain: DAMVIQNPRYQVTQFGKPVTLSCSQTLNHNVMYWYQQKSSQAPKLLFHYYDKDFNNEADTPDNFQSRRPNTSFCFLDIRSPGLGDTAMYLCATSRVPGYQETQYFGPGTRLLVL.

This clone was seen more than once but under ten times. V gene TRBV7-9 combines with J gene TRBJ1-1; 7 bases fit TRBD1. CDR1 and CDR2 from the germline V gene are SEHNR and FQNEAQ (reference sequence). CDR3 length: 13 amino acids. V trimming: 11 bases; J trimming: 4 bases; junction bases outside the gene matches: 10. The CDR3 coding sequence is TGTGCCGGGTCGACAGGGAAGTCCACTGAAGCTTTCTTT. Translating gives CAGSTGKSTEAFF.

V is TRBV4-2 and J is TRBJ2-3; tentatively, D is TRBD1 (5 bases). Trimming took off 6 bases at V and 4 bases at J, with 14 bases between the two ends. The CDR3 is 14 amino acids. Germline V gives CDR1 LGHNA, CDR2 YNFKEQ. CDR3: CASRQFGAADTQYF. CDR3 nucleotide sequence: TGTGCCAGCAGGCAGTTTGGGGCTGCAGATACGCAGTATTTT.

This clone was seen only a few times. V gene TRBV5-6 combines with J gene TRBJ1-5, with 10 positions matching TRBD1. The CDR3 sequence is 19 residues long. From germline, CDR1 is SGHDT and CDR2 YYEEEE. Trimming removed 4 bases from V and 1 base from J; junction bases left unmatched: 14. Written as DNA, the CDR3 is TGTGCCAGCAGCAGGGGGCGGGGACAGGGGTTCCTAAGCAATCAGCCCCAGCATTTT. The encoded protein is CASSRGRGQGFLSNQPQHF.

The CDR3 DNA reads TGTGCCAGCAGCCAGGTAATAGGACTAGCGGGAGGGCGGAGCTCCTACAATGAGCAGTTCTTC. It translates to CASSQVIGLAGGRSSYNEQFF. The chain recombines TRBV4-2 with TRBJ2-1; 15 bases agree with TRBD2. J gave up 0 bases and V 3 bases, and 12 bases lay outside the gene matches. Germline CDR1 and CDR2: LGHNA and YNFKEQ. The CDR3 length is 21 residues.

This clone was observed a few times. V is TRBV5-3 and J is TRBJ2-7, with 10 bases aligning to TRBD1. TRBV5-3 is identified as an open reading frame with a role that is uncertain. The CDR3 is made up of 13 amino acids. V lost 4 bases, J lost 5 bases, and 3 bases stayed unmatched. CDR3 sequence: CARSGTGVNEQYF. The CDR3 DNA follows: TGTGCCAGAAGCGGGACAGGGGTAAACGAGCAGTACTTC.

This clone has more than one count but fewer than ten. The rearrangement links TRBV30 to TRBJ2-3; 11 bases match TRBD2. Germline V lookup: CDR1 GTSNPN, CDR2 SVGIG (reference sequence). CDR3 size: 16 residues. V shed 0 bases, J shed 4 bases, and the junction held 6 bases outside the gene matches. The CDR3 sequence is CAWSVGSGRAADTQYF. CDR3 nucleotides: TGTGCCTGGAGTGTCGGTAGCGGGAGGGCCGCAGATACGCAGTATTTT. Together with reference TRBV30 and TRBJ2-3, the CDR3 gives the full variable domain: SQTIHQWPATLVQPVGSPLSLECTVEGTSNPNLYWYRQAAGRGLQLLFYSVGIGQISSEVPQNLSASRPQDRQFILSSKKLLLSDSGFYLCAWSVGSGRAADTQYFGPGTRLTVL.

This clone was seen more than once but under ten times. This chain connects TRBV5-6 to TRBJ1-1; 7 bases fit TRBD1. The CDR3 has 15 amino acids. Germline V gene lookup returns CDR1 SGHDT and CDR2 YYEEEE. V lost 3 bases, J lost 3 bases, and 8 bases stayed unmatched. CDR3 sequence (DNA): TGTGCCAGCAGCTCGAAGACAGGGTGGGACACTGAAGCTTTCTTT. Protein sequence: CASSSKTGWDTEAFF.

This clone has just a few counts. This chain links TRBV18 with TRBJ2-7, with a possible D match to TRBD2 (6 bases). Trimming shortened V by 5 bases and J by 3 bases, and 14 bases separated the two germline ends. CDR1 is KGHSH, CDR2 LQKENI, per germline. The CDR3 loop spans 14 amino acids. The chain's CDR3 is CASSTTSNLYEQYF. In nucleotides, the CDR3 is TGTGCCAGCTCAACAACTAGCAACCTCTACGAGCAGTACTTC. Filled out from reference TRBV18 and TRBJ2-7, the complete variable domain reads NAGVMQNPRHLVRRRGQEARLRCSPMKGHSHVYWYRQLPEEGLKFMVYLQKENIIDESGMPKERFSAEFPKEGPSILRIQQVVRGDSAAYFCASSTTSNLYEQYFGPGTRLTVT.

The chain employs TRBV7-9 and TRBJ1-2, with unresolved D. The CDR3 has 14 residues. Trimming cost V 2 bases and J 7 bases, with 14 bases left between them. CDR1 SEHNR and CDR2 FQNEAQ come from the germline V gene (reference sequence). The CDR3 reads CASSLSGSTSGYTF. CDR3 in DNA: TGTGCCAGCAGCTTAAGCGGCTCAACCAGTGGCTACACCTTC.

This chain links TRBV19 with TRBJ1-1, with D maybe TRBD1 (6 bases). V lost 5 bases, J lost 1 base, and 20 bases lay in between. This CDR3 spans 17 amino acids. CDR1 is LNHDA, CDR2 SQIVND, per germline (reference sequence). The CDR3 DNA follows: TGTGCCAGTAGTCCCGCCCGGAGGCAGGGGTGGAACACTGAAGCTTTCTTT. Translating it yields CASSPARRQGWNTEAFF.

This clone was picked up a small number of times. CDR3 loop: CSAGQGGDEQYF. The DNA of the CDR3 is TGCAGCGCGGGACAGGGTGGGGACGAGCAGTACTTC. The chain employs TRBV29-1 and TRBJ2-7; TRBD1 aligns across 9 bases. Per germline, CDR1 SQVTM and CDR2 ANQGSEA. The trim removed 7 bases at V and 5 bases at J, leaving 6 bases unmatched. The CDR3 runs 12 residues.

This clone was counted only a few times. The gene calls are TRBV30 and TRBJ2-4, with D possibly TRBD1 on 5 matching bases. The CDR3 consists of 13 residues. V shed 7 bases and J shed 1 base, with 11 bases lying between them. The germline CDR1 and CDR2 sequences are GTSNPN and SVGIG (reference sequence). The CDR3 coding sequence is TGTGCCTCAGGGAAGGGTGCCAAAAACATTCAGTACTTC. Protein product: CASGKGAKNIQYF.

This chain connects TRBV7-8 to TRBJ2-5; 8 nucleotides match TRBD1. Germline CDR1 reads SGHVS; CDR2 reads FQNEAQ. The CDR3 has 16 amino acids. The junction had 9 bases not matched to a gene; V was cut back by 5 bases and J by 1 base. CDR3: CASSLGAGGSQETQYF. CDR3 bases: TGTGCCAGCAGCCTAGGGGCAGGGGGCAGCCAAGAGACCCAGTACTTC.

This clone was seen just once. J is TRBJ2-7 and V is TRBV4-2, with TRBD2 identical over 10 bases. The CDR3 length is 16 residues. Trimming at V came to 0 bases and at J to 10 bases, leaving 12 bases not matched to a gene. The germline V gene encodes CDR1 LGHNA and CDR2 YNFKEQ. CDR3 amino acids: CASSQEGLAGVSEQYF. CDR3 nucleotide sequence: TGTGCCAGCAGCCAAGAGGGTCTAGCGGGAGTCAGTGAACAGTACTTC.

This clone occurred a few times. J is TRBJ2-3 and V is TRBV6-1, with 7 positions matching TRBD1. Looked up from germline, CDR1 is MNHNS and CDR2 is SASEGT. The trim removed 1 base at V and 4 bases at J, leaving 2 bases unmatched. The CDR3 contains 14 residues. This CDR3 is CASSEGTGADTQYF. The CDR3 coding sequence is TGTGCCAGCAGTGAAGGGACAGGTGCAGATACGCAGTATTTT.

The V gene is TRBV29-1, the J gene TRBJ1-5; 8 bases map to TRBD1. This CDR3 has 14 amino acids. Germline V gives CDR1 SQVTM, CDR2 ANQGSEA. Losses at the gene ends were 4 bases for V and 0 bases for J; bases not matched to a gene: 2. The CDR3 sequence: CSVGTGYSNQPQHF. CDR3 sequence (DNA): TGCAGCGTTGGGACAGGGTATAGCAATCAGCCCCAGCATTTT.

The chain is built from TRBV28 and TRBJ1-5; the match to TRBD1 covers 10 bases. Germline CDR1 is MDHEN and CDR2 is SYDVKM. The V and J ends lost 4 bases and 7 bases, in that order; junction bases with no gene match: 7. This CDR3 contains 15 residues. The CDR3 bases are TGTGCCAGCAGTTCCGGGACAGGGGATAGGCAGCCCCAGCATTTT. The encoded protein is CASSSGTGDRQPQHF.